These 10 T cell receptor beta chains were sequenced from one sample in a study of blood T cell repertoires in COVID-19. The method was immunoSEQ multiplex PCR; TCRdb's version includes in-frame clones alone and lacks a portion of them. The sample records 210,000 or so clones, around 92% being singletons. Material: peripheral blood. These receptors were collected from a man aged 30 to 45 with acute or convalescent COVID-19.

The V gene is TRBV5-4, the J gene TRBJ2-1; possible D gene TRBD2, 6 bases. Trimming took 4 bases from V and 6 from J, leaving 20 bases between them. Germline CDR1 is SGHNT and CDR2 is YYREEE (reference sequence). There are 16 residues in the CDR3. CDR3 DNA sequence: TGTGCCAGCAGCCCCGAGGAGGGGCAGAGAGGCAATGAGCAGTTCTTC. Amino acid sequence: CASSPEEGQRGNEQFF. The variable domain in full, completed from reference TRBV5-4 and TRBJ2-1, reads ETGVTQSPTHLIKTRGQQVTLRCSSQSGHNTVSWYQQALGQGPQFIFQYYREEENGRGNFPPRFSGLQFPNYSSELNVNALELDDSALYLCASSPEEGQRGNEQFFGPGTRLTVL.

This clone was recorded once. This rearrangement joins TRBV11-2 to TRBJ2-6; D is possibly TRBD2 (6 bases). Germline-derived CDR1 and CDR2 are SGHAT and FQNNGV. V was clipped by 11 bases and J by 0 bases, with 8 bases between them. This CDR3 region has 13 residues. The DNA for the CDR3 is TGTGCCGGCGGGACCTCTGGGGCCAACGTCCTGACTTTC. This translates into CAGGTSGANVLTF.

V gene TRBV6-5 combines with J gene TRBJ2-7; D gene unclear. Trimming took off 3 bases at V and 5 bases at J, with 11 bases between the two ends. CDR1 MNHEY and CDR2 SVGAGI come from the germline V gene. This CDR3 has 13 residues. CDR3 nucleotide sequence: TGTGCCAGCAGTTATCGACACATCCACGAGCAGTACTTC. Its translation: CASSYRHIHEQYF.

The genes are TRBV2 and TRBJ1-5; 7 bases are a match to TRBD1. Germline V CDR1 and CDR2: SNHLY, FYNNEI. This CDR3 contains 14 residues. V was pared by 6 bases and J by 2 bases, with 4 bases of the junction left unmatched. CDR3 sequence reads: CASRATGGNQPQHF. CDR3 DNA sequence: TGTGCCAGCAGAGCCACAGGGGGCAATCAGCCCCAGCATTTT.

The chain has TRBV12-5 and TRBJ2-1, with 11 bases identical to TRBD2. CDR1 is LGHNT, CDR2 FRNRAP, per germline. With V trimmed by 6 bases and J by 7 bases, 8 bases remained unmatched. The CDR3 runs to 15 residues. As DNA, the CDR3 is TGTGCTAGTGGCCTTAGCGGGGGGGCCTCTAATGAGCAGTTCTTC. Its protein product is CASGLSGGASNEQFF.

The chain couples TRBV3-1 (or the pseudogene TRBV3-2) to TRBJ1-2, with 9 bases identical to TRBD1. This CDR3 has 18 residues. Trimming at V came to 5 bases and at J to 5 bases, leaving 18 bases not matched to a gene. CDR1 and CDR2 from the germline V gene are LGHDT and YNNKEL (reference sequence). CDR3 bases: TGTGCCAGCAGCTCCCGAGGGATAGGGACAGGGCAACTTTATGGCTACACCTTC. This codes for CASSSRGIGTGQLYGYTF.

This clone has more than one count but fewer than ten. The V and J genes are TRBV30 and TRBJ1-1, with D possibly matching TRBD1 (6 bases). Germline V gene lookup returns CDR1 GTSNPN and CDR2 SVGIG (reference sequence). Trimming took 4 bases from V and 1 from J, leaving 22 bases between them. The CDR3 sequence is 17 residues long. The CDR3, as DNA: TGTGCCTGGAACCCGGGACATCGGACTAGGAGGAACACTGAAGCTTTCTTT. This translates into CAWNPGHRTRRNTEAFF.

V is TRBV5-1 and J is TRBJ2-3; tentative D call: TRBD2 (5 bases). Germline CDR1 reads SGHRS; CDR2 reads YFSETQ. The CDR3 is 15 amino acids. Trimming left V 2 bases short and J 2 bases short, with 12 bases between. CDR3 DNA sequence: TGCGCCAGCAGCTTAAGCGGATTACTCACAGATACGCAGTATTTT. Residues: CASSLSGLLTDTQYF.

The rearrangement links TRBV3-1 (or the pseudogene TRBV3-2) to TRBJ2-7; 9 bases align to TRBD2. The CDR3 spans 15 residues. In germline, CDR1 is LGHDT, CDR2 YNNKEL (reference sequence). Trimming at V came to 3 bases and at J to 2 bases, leaving 5 bases not matched to a gene. The CDR3 DNA sequence: TGTGCCAGCAGCCAGATAGCGGGAGTTCCCTACGAGCAGTACTTC. Translated: CASSQIAGVPYEQYF.

The genes are TRBV18 and TRBJ1-4; 8 bases line up with TRBD1. Losses at the gene ends were 6 bases for V and 11 bases for J; bases not matched to a gene: 5. The CDR3 sequence is 12 residues long. CDR1 KGHSH and CDR2 LQKENI come from the germline V gene. The CDR3 reads CASSQGAAKLFF. The CDR3 DNA is TGTGCCAGCTCCCAGGGGGCGGCCAAACTGTTTTTT.